This TCR beta chain originates from a study of response to subunit inactivated influenza vaccine. MiXCR was run by TCRdb on the RT-PCR reads, yielding one entry per CDR3 protein. The sample holds under 850,000 distinct CDR3 sequences; approximately 18% are singletons and the top ten take roughly a tenth. Trimming pared 6 bases from V and 3 bases from J, leaving 12 bases between. Per the germline V gene, CDR1 is SGHKS and CDR2 is YYEKEE (reference sequence). The length of the CDR3 is 13 residues. This chain uses TRBV5-5 with TRBJ2-5; weak D call: TRBD2 (7 bases). The TCR comes from a man aged 50-59 years who received an inactivated influenza vaccine. Sample: PBMCs from blood, taken approximately 5 days after vaccination. CDR3 nucleotide sequence: TGTGCCAGCACCACAGGGAGGGAAGAGACCCAGTACTTC. It specifies CASTTGREETQYF.